The sequence of this T cell receptor beta chain was determined in a study of molecular identifiers for immune sequencing clone quantification. V dropped 7 bases and J dropped 0 bases, with 9 bases sitting between them. Per germline, CDR1 MNHNS and CDR2 SASEGT. The CDR3 length is 13 residues. In TCRdb, the PCR reads were re-called with MiXCR into one record per CDR3 protein. The table shows about 640,000 distinct CDR3 sequences, with around 20% occurring only once. This clonotype was recorded many times. The receptor was derived from a human donor in good health. Some libraries in this study had Jurkat cell RNA spiked in. Sequenced sample: naive CD8+ T cells from blood, with Jurkat cell RNA spiked in. The subset here: FACS-sorted CD8+CD4-CCR7+CD45RA+ naive T cells. The chain has TRBV6-1 and TRBJ1-1; no definite D call. In nucleotides, the CDR3 is TGTGCCAGCAATCCTTCTCTGAACACTGAAGCTTTCTTT. Its protein is CASNPSLNTEAFF.